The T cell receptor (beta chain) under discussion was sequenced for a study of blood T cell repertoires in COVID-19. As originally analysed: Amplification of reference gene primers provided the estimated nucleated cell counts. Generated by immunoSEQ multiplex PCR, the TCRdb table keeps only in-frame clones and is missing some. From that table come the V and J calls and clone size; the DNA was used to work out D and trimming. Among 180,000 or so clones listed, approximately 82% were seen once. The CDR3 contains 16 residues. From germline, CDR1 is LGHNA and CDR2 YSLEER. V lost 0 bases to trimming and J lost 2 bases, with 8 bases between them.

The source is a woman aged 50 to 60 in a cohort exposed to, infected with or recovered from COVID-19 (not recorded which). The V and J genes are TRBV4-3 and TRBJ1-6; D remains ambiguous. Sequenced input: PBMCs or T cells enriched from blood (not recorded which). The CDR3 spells CASSQDITAYNSPLHF. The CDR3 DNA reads TGCGCCAGCAGCCAAGATATCACAGCCTATAATTCACCCCTCCACTTT.